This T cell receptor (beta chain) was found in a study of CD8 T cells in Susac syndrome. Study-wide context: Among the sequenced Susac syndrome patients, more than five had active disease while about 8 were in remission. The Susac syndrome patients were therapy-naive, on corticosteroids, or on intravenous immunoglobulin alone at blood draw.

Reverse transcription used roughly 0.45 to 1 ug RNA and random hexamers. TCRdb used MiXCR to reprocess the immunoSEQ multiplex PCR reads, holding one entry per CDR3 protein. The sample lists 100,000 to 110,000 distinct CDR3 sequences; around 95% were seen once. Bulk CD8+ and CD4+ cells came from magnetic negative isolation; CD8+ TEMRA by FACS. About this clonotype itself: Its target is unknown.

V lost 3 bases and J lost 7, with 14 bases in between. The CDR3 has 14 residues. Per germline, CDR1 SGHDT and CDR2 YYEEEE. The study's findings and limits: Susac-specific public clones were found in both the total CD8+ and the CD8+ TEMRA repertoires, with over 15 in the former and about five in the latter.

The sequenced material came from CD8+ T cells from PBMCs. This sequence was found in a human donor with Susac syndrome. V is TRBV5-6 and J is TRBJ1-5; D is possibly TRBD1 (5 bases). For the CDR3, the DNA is TGTGCCAGCAGCTCCCTACAGGTCATGCAGCCCCAGCATTTT. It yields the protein CASSSLQVMQPQHF.